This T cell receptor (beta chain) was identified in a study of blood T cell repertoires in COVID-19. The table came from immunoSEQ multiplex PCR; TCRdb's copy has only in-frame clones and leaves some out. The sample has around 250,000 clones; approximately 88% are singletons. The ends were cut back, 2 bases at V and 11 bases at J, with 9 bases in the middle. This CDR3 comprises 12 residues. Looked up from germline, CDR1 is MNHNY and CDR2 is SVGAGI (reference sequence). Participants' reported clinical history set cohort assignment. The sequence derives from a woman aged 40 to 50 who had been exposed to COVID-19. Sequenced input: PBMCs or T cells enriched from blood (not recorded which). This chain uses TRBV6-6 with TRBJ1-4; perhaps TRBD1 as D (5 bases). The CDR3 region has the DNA TGTGCCAGCAGTTACCCGGGGGGGAAACTGTTTTTT. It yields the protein CASSYPGGKLFF.